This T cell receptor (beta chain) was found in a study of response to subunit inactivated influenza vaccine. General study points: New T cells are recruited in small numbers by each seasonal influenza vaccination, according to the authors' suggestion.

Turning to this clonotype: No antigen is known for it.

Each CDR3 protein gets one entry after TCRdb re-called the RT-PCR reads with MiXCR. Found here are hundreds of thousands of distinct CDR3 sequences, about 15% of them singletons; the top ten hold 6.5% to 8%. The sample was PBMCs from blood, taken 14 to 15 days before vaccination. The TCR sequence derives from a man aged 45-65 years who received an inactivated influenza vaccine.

This CDR3 is CASSISARGYEQYF. CDR3 coding DNA: TGTGCCAGTAGTATATCGGCTAGGGGCTACGAGCAGTACTTC. The chain joins TRBV19 to TRBJ2-7, with D perhaps matching TRBD1 (5 bases). The CDR3 has 14 amino acids. With 2 bases removed from V and 3 bases from J, the gap between germline ends came to 11 bases. The germline V gene has CDR1 LNHDA and CDR2 SQIVND (reference sequence). Filled out from reference TRBV19 and TRBJ2-7, the complete variable domain reads DGGITQSPKYLFRKEGQNVTLSCEQNLNHDAMYWYRQDPGQGLRLIYYSQIVNDFQKGDIAEGYSVSREKKESFPLTVTSAQKNPTAFYLCASSISARGYEQYFGPGTRLTVT.